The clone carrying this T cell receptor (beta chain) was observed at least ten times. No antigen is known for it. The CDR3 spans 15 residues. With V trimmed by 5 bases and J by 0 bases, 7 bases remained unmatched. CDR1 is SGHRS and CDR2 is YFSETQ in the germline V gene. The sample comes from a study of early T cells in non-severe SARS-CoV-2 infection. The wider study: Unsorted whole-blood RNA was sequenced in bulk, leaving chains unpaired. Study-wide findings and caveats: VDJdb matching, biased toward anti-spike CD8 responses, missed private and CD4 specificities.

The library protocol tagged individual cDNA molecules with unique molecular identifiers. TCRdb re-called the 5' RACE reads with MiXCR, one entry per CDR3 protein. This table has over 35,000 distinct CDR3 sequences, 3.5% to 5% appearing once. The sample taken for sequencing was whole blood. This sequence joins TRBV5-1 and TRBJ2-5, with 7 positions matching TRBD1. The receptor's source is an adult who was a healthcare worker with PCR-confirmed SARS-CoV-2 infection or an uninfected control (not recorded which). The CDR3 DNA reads TGCGCCAGCAGACCGGGACAGAAGTACCAAGAGACCCAGTACTTC. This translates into CASRPGQKYQETQYF. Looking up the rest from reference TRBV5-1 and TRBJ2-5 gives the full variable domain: KAGVTQTPRYLIKTRGQQVTLSCSPISGHRSVSWYQQTPGQGLQFLFEYFSETQRNKGNFPGRFSGRQFSNSRSEMNVSTLELGDSALYLCASRPGQKYQETQYFGPGTRLLVL.